These 5 T cell receptor beta chains came from one sample sequenced in a study of control samples from healthy donors and cancer patients. Sequencing was performed with immunoSEQ multiplex PCR; in TCRdb, only in-frame clones are kept and a portion is missing. The profile shows some 140,000 clones, just under 95% of them singletons. The sample comprised blood. Source of these receptors: a man aged 40-50 years in good health.

In the case of this clone: A read error may produce the germline difference seen at one junction end. The chain has TRBV4-1 and TRBJ2-3; the match to TRBD2 covers 9 bases. CDR3 length equals 16 residues. Germline V gene data show CDR1 as MGHRA and CDR2 as YSYEKL. CDR3 amino acids: CASSQEGGGDTDTQYF. The CDR3 DNA sequence: TGCGCCAGCAGCCAAGAAGGCGGGGGGGATACAGATACGCAATATTTT.

The rearrangement joins TRBV19 to TRBJ2-2; D not certain. V gave up 4 bases and J gave up 8 bases, with 14 bases separating them. There are 14 residues in the CDR3. Germline CDR1 reads LNHDA; CDR2 reads SQIVND (reference sequence). The CDR3 reads CASSTQSTSGELFF. The CDR3 bases are TGTGCCAGTAGTACCCAGTCGACATCAGGGGAGCTGTTTTTT.

The chain carries TRBV7-9 and TRBJ2-3; TRBD1 matches 8 bases. With V trimmed by 8 bases and J by 0 bases, 4 bases remained unmatched. The CDR3 has 14 residues. CDR1 is SEHNR and CDR2 is FQNEAQ in the germline V gene (reference sequence). The CDR3 loop is CASYRQGSTDTQYF. CDR3 sequence (DNA): TGTGCCAGCTATCGACAGGGGAGCACAGATACGCAGTATTTT.

This chain joins TRBV28 and TRBJ1-1; D is ambiguous. The CDR3 loop spans 16 amino acids. Trimming took off 5 bases at V and 0 bases at J, with 16 bases between the two ends. Germline V CDR1 and CDR2: MDHEN, SYDVKM. Here the CDR3 reads CASSPPTFRMNTEAFF. CDR3 nucleotides: TGTGCCAGCAGTCCCCCGACTTTCCGAATGAACACTGAAGCTTTCTTT.

The CDR3: CASKEAGGSTGELFF. CDR3 DNA sequence: TGTGCCAGCAAGGAGGCGGGGGGCAGTACCGGGGAGCTGTTTTTT. The gene calls are TRBV7-2 and TRBJ2-2; 8 bases are shared with TRBD2. The length of the CDR3 is 15 residues. The J segment lost 5 bases and the V segment lost 7 bases, leaving 9 bases of the junction unmatched. Germline CDR1 reads SGHTA; CDR2 reads FQGNSA. The full variable domain, with the rest looked up from reference TRBV7-2 and TRBJ2-2, is GAGVSQSPSNKVTEKGKDVELRCDPISGHTALYWYRQSLGQGLEFLIYFQGNSAPDKSGLPSDRFSAERTGGSVSTLTIQRTQQEDSAVYLCASKEAGGSTGELFFGEGSRLTVL.